Following are 10 T cell receptor beta chains from one sample sequenced in a study of OX40 agonist ivuxolimab in advanced cancers. Sequencing used immunoSEQ multiplex PCR; TCRdb keeps in-frame clones, though not all of them. In the table there are 77,000 or so clones, 92% of which are singletons. Sequencing was performed on CD4+ or CD8+ T cells sorted from blood, taken in a trial of the OX40 agonist ivuxolimab. Receptor source: an adult with an advanced solid tumor such as melanoma, head and neck, liver or kidney cancer.

This chain uses TRBV7-9 with TRBJ1-1, with D perhaps TRBD1 (5 bases). The CDR3 has 15 residues. In germline, CDR1 is SEHNR, CDR2 FQNEAQ (reference sequence). The V end was cut by 6 bases, the J end by 5 bases, with 19 bases between. This CDR3 is CASRSPRGPWTEAFF. The DNA of the CDR3 is TGTGCCAGCAGGTCCCCTAGGGGCCCATGGACTGAAGCTTTCTTT. Based on the CDR3 plus reference TRBV7-9 and TRBJ1-1, the full variable domain is DTGVSQNPRHKITKRGQNVTFRCDPISEHNRLYWYRQTLGQGPEFLTYFQNEAQLEKSRLLSDRFSAERPKGSFSTLEIQRTEQGDSAMYLCASRSPRGPWTEAFFGQGTRLTVV.

The rearrangement uses TRBV19 and TRBJ2-6; TRBD1 aligns across 10 bases. The length of the CDR3 is 18 residues. With 1 base clipped from V and 4 bases from J, the junction kept 7 bases outside the gene matches. CDR1 and CDR2 from the germline V gene are LNHDA and SQIVND (reference sequence). The CDR3 region is CASSIVRGQGPGANVLTF. CDR3 DNA sequence: TGTGCCAGTAGTATAGTTAGGGGACAGGGGCCCGGGGCCAACGTCCTGACTTTC. The variable domain in full, completed from reference TRBV19 and TRBJ2-6, reads DGGITQSPKYLFRKEGQNVTLSCEQNLNHDAMYWYRQDPGQGLRLIYYSQIVNDFQKGDIAEGYSVSREKKESFPLTVTSAQKNPTAFYLCASSIVRGQGPGANVLTFGAGSRLTVL.

J is TRBJ2-1 and V is TRBV7-3, with D possibly called TRBD1 or TRBD2 (5 bases each). This CDR3 has 17 amino acids. The germline V and J ends were trimmed by 2 bases and 4 bases, with 18 bases remaining between them. Germline V gives CDR1 SGHTA, CDR2 FQGTGA. The CDR3 nucleotides are TGTGCCAGCAGCTTACGCAAAGGGGACGGAGTGTACAATGAGCAGTTCTTC. It translates to CASSLRKGDGVYNEQFF.

The genes are TRBV4-1 and TRBJ2-4, with 11 nucleotides matching TRBD2. Per germline, CDR1 MGHRA and CDR2 YSYEKL. The J segment lost 3 bases and the V segment lost 2 bases, leaving 9 bases of the junction unmatched. The CDR3 covers 18 residues. The CDR3 reads CASSQLYISGRDKNIQYF. The CDR3 nucleotides are TGCGCCAGCAGCCAACTATATATTAGCGGGAGGGACAAAAACATTCAGTACTTC.

This chain uses TRBV2 with TRBJ2-3, with TRBD2 identical over 12 bases. The CDR3 covers 16 residues. V shed 5 bases, J shed 4 bases, and the junction held 7 bases outside the gene matches. Germline V CDR1 and CDR2: SNHLY, FYNNEI. CDR3 protein: CASSPGTSGSPDTQYF. CDR3 DNA: TGTGCCAGCAGTCCCGGGACTAGCGGGTCCCCAGATACGCAGTATTTT.

The chain links TRBV19 to TRBJ1-1, with D hard to call. The CDR3 is 15 amino acids. V lost 2 bases to trimming and J lost 1 base, with 11 bases between them. In germline, CDR1 is LNHDA, CDR2 SQIVND (reference sequence). The CDR3 loop is CASSITPAGNTEAFF. The CDR3, as DNA: TGTGCCAGTAGTATAACCCCGGCAGGGAACACTGAAGCTTTCTTT.

The V call is TRBV6-5, the J call TRBJ1-3; D is ambiguous. Germline V CDR1 and CDR2: MNHEY, SVGAGI. The CDR3 covers 16 residues. V was shortened by 2 bases and J by 4 bases, with 15 bases between the two germline ends. The CDR3 loop reads CASSYRGPRGGNTIYF. The CDR3 coding sequence is TGTGCCAGCAGTTACCGCGGGCCCCGCGGAGGAAACACCATATATTTT.

The chain is built from TRBV6-1 and TRBJ1-6; D gene uncertain. Trimming took 7 bases from V and 2 from J, leaving 9 bases between them. Germline V gene data show CDR1 as MNHNS and CDR2 as SASEGT. The CDR3 sequence is 14 residues long. CDR3 nucleotides: TGTGCCAGCATCCCCACCACCTATAATTCACCCCTCCACTTT. It yields the protein CASIPTTYNSPLHF.

V is TRBV30 and J is TRBJ2-5, with D perhaps TRBD1 (6 bases). Germline V gives CDR1 GTSNPN, CDR2 SVGIG (reference sequence). CDR3 length equals 14 residues. Trimming pared 0 bases from V and 5 bases from J, leaving 13 bases between. CDR3 residues: CAWSVQGYWETQYF. The CDR3 DNA is TGTGCCTGGAGTGTACAGGGTTACTGGGAGACCCAGTACTTC.

The rearrangement joins TRBV18 to TRBJ2-7, with D possibly TRBD1 on 5 matching bases. Germline V gives CDR1 KGHSH, CDR2 LQKENI. The ends were cut back, 3 bases at V and 5 bases at J, with 14 bases in the middle. The CDR3 is 14 residues long. This CDR3 is CASSPPQGVNEQYF. The CDR3 coding sequence is TGTGCCAGCTCACCGCCGCAGGGTGTGAACGAGCAGTACTTC. Full variable domain (outside the CDR3, taken from reference TRBV18 and TRBJ2-7): NAGVMQNPRHLVRRRGQEARLRCSPMKGHSHVYWYRQLPEEGLKFMVYLQKENIIDESGMPKERFSAEFPKEGPSILRIQQVVRGDSAAYFCASSPPQGVNEQYFGPGTRLTVT.